The T cell receptor (beta chain) under discussion was sequenced for a study of T cell responses to AZD1222 COVID-19 vaccine. Trimming left V 3 bases short and J 2 bases short, with 15 bases between. This CDR3 has 16 amino acids. Germline V gives CDR1 MNHNS, CDR2 SASEGT. Generated by immunoSEQ multiplex PCR, the TCRdb table keeps only in-frame clones and is missing some. The sample has some 120,000 clones, about 90% seen once. The rearrangement links TRBV6-1 to TRBJ2-3, with a weak D call TRBD1 (6 bases). This sequence originates from an adult in good health. The sample here was peripheral blood, taken on day 0 of AZD1222 vaccination. The CDR3 DNA reads TGTGCCAGCAGTGACGAGAACAGGGCCTACACAGATACGCAGTATTTT. This translates into CASSDENRAYTDTQYF.